These 9 T cell receptor beta chains were all obtained from the same sample, sequenced in a study of shared clonotypes between healthy human individuals. Clones were sequenced by immunoSEQ multiplex PCR, and TCRdb holds only the in-frame ones, with some missing. The sample records roughly 640,000 clones, approximately 97% being singletons. The sequenced sample was naive CD4+ T cells sorted from blood. Subset meaning: CD45RA+ positively selected. The receptors were sampled from a woman aged 25 to 39 in good health.

The chain combines TRBV7-6 with TRBJ1-5; a weak D match, TRBD1 (5 bases). Per the germline V gene, CDR1 is SGHVS and CDR2 is FNYEAQ. Trimming removed 1 base from V and 7 bases from J, with 11 bases in between. The CDR3 has 14 amino acids. For the CDR3, the DNA is TGTGCCAGCAGCTTAGTATTGGGGCAACAGCCCCAGCATTTT. Amino acid sequence: CASSLVLGQQPQHF.

This rearrangement joins TRBV4-1 to TRBJ2-1; D not certain. Germline V lookup: CDR1 MGHRA, CDR2 YSYEKL. The CDR3 consists of 15 residues. V lost 1 base and J 9 bases, leaving 16 bases between the germline ends. The chain's CDR3 is CASSQVSRNWGEQFF. As DNA, the CDR3 is TGCGCCAGCAGCCAAGTATCACGGAATTGGGGTGAGCAGTTCTTC.

The rearrangement links TRBV28 to TRBJ1-2; 7 bases map to TRBD1. V trimming: 4 bases; J trimming: 6 bases; junction bases outside the gene matches: 2. This CDR3 is built from 12 residues. The V gene's germline CDR1 is MDHEN and CDR2 SYDVKM. The CDR3 is CASSSQGDGYTF. The CDR3 region has the DNA TGTGCCAGCAGTTCCCAGGGGGATGGCTACACCTTC.

The V call is TRBV9, the J call TRBJ2-3; 11 bases line up with TRBD2. CDR3 length: 15 residues. CDR1 is SGDLS, CDR2 YYNGEE, per germline. V lost 3 bases to trimming and J lost 15 bases; unmatched junction nucleotides: 15. The CDR3 reads CASSAQSPSGRTLYF. CDR3 nucleotide sequence: TGTGCCAGCAGCGCCCAATCCCCTAGCGGGAGGACCCTCTATTTT.

The V call is TRBV28, the J call TRBJ2-2, with D uncertain. This CDR3 contains 16 residues. The germline V and J ends were trimmed by 2 bases and 3 bases, with 13 bases remaining between them. In germline, CDR1 is MDHEN, CDR2 SYDVKM. The CDR3 sequence: CASSLEQGIYTGELFF. The CDR3 DNA is TGTGCCAGCAGTTTAGAACAAGGGATCTACACCGGGGAGCTGTTTTTT.

The chain carries TRBV4-1 and TRBJ2-7; D is uncertain. The CDR3 is 14 residues long. The germline gives CDR1 MGHRA, CDR2 YSYEKL. Trimming cost V 0 bases and J 6 bases, with 12 bases left between them. The CDR3 DNA is TGCGCCAGCAGCCAAGAGCGTGCCCCTCGCGAGCAGTACTTC. It is translated as CASSQERAPREQYF.

The rearrangement uses TRBV2 and TRBJ2-7; D unresolved. The CDR3 extends over 12 amino acids. V was clipped by 6 bases and J by 2 bases, with 8 bases between them. Germline V CDR1 and CDR2: SNHLY, FYNNEI. The CDR3 spells CASRDLPYEQYF. DNA of the CDR3: TGTGCCAGCAGAGACTTACCCTACGAGCAGTACTTC.

The rearrangement joins TRBV2 to TRBJ2-7; 8 bases map to TRBD1. This CDR3 spans 13 amino acids. V lost 2 bases and J lost 6; bases outside the gene matches: 3. Per the germline V gene, CDR1 is SNHLY and CDR2 is FYNNEI. Here the CDR3 DNA reads TGTGCCAGCAGTGAACAGGGGGCCGGCGAGCAGTACTTC. Encoded protein: CASSEQGAGEQYF.

The chain uses TRBV7-2 and TRBJ2-3, with unresolved D. Per the germline V gene, CDR1 is SGHTA and CDR2 is FQGNSA. The CDR3 covers 14 residues. Trimming shortened V by 0 bases and J by 2 bases, and 6 bases separated the two germline ends. CDR3 residues: CASSLARNTDTQYF. The DNA for the CDR3 is TGTGCCAGCAGCTTAGCGAGAAACACAGATACGCAGTATTTT. Full variable domain (outside the CDR3, taken from reference TRBV7-2 and TRBJ2-3): GAGVSQSPSNKVTEKGKDVELRCDPISGHTALYWYRQSLGQGLEFLIYFQGNSAPDKSGLPSDRFSAERTGGSVSTLTIQRTQQEDSAVYLCASSLARNTDTQYFGPGTRLTVL.